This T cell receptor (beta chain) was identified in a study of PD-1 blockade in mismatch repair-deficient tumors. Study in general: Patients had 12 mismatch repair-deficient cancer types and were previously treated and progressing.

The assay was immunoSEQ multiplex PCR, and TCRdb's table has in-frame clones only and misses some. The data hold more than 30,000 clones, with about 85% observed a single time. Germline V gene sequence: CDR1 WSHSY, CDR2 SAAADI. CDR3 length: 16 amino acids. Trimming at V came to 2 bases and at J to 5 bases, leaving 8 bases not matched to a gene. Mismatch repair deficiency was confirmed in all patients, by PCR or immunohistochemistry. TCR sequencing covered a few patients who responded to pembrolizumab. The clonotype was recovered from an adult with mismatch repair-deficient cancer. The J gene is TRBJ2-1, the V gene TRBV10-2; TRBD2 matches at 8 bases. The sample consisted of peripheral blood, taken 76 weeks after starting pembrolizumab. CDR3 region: CASSEGWTSLNNEQFF. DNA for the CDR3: TGCGCCAGCAGTGAGGGCTGGACTAGCCTGAACAATGAGCAGTTCTTC.